Following are 21 T cell receptor beta chains from one sample sequenced in a study of post-analysis software for immune sequencing data. Study results and caveats: The five TRBV segments detected at higher frequency in patients than in controls included TRBV5-6, TRBV5-1 and TRBV20-1.

These TCRs are of unknown antigen specificity. Presence of unique molecular identifiers characterized the TCR beta cDNA libraries. TCRdb re-called the PCR reads through MiXCR, storing one row per CDR3 protein. Counted here are roughly 400,000 distinct CDR3 sequences, about 39% occurring once; the ten biggest clones make up around 8%. What was sequenced was blood. These receptors were taken from a girl aged 2-10 years with multiple sclerosis.

The chain combines TRBV4-1 with TRBJ2-1, with D uncertain. The germline gives CDR1 MGHRA, CDR2 YSYEKL. V was pared by 2 bases and J by 0 bases, with 8 bases between. The CDR3 spans 15 residues. The CDR3 sequence is CASSQQESSYNEQFF. CDR3 sequence (DNA): TGCGCCAGCAGCCAACAAGAGAGCTCCTACAATGAGCAGTTCTTC.

The chain recombines TRBV6-5 with TRBJ1-1; D is perhaps TRBD1 (6 bases). The germline CDR1 and CDR2 sequences are MNHEY and SVGAGI. With 2 bases removed from V and 6 bases from J, the gap between germline ends came to 10 bases. The CDR3 runs 13 residues. This CDR3 reads CASSYQGKAEAFF. CDR3 DNA: TGTGCCAGCAGTTACCAGGGGAAAGCTGAAGCTTTCTTT.

The chain recombines TRBV12-3 or TRBV12-4 with TRBJ1-1; maybe TRBD1 (5 bases). The germline V and J ends were trimmed by 6 bases and 0 bases, with 14 bases remaining between them. The CDR3 runs to 15 residues. For the CDR3, the DNA is TGTGCCAGCAGCCCCCAGACAGTAATGAACACTGAAGCTTTCTTT. This codes for CASSPQTVMNTEAFF.

This clonotype has more than one count but fewer than ten. The gene calls are TRBV4-1 and TRBJ2-7; 9 bases are a match to TRBD2. The germline V gene encodes CDR1 MGHRA and CDR2 YSYEKL. The CDR3 is 16 residues long. V shed 0 bases, J shed 5 bases, and the junction held 8 bases outside the gene matches. CDR3 nucleotides: TGCGCCAGCAGCCAAGATGTCGGCGGGGGGGACGACGAGCAGTACTTC. Translation gives CASSQDVGGGDDEQYF.

The CDR3 DNA reads TGTGCCAGCACCCATCTAGAATTAGGCACAGATACGCAGTATTTT. Translation: CASTHLELGTDTQYF. This chain joins TRBV12-3 or TRBV12-4 and TRBJ2-3, with unresolved D. Trimming stripped 7 bases from V and 1 base from J, with 15 bases between. This CDR3 is built from 15 residues.

Only one count was recorded for this clonotype. The chain couples TRBV12-3 or TRBV12-4 to TRBJ2-5; D is possibly TRBD1 (6 bases). The CDR3 loop spans 17 amino acids. The ends were cut back, 0 bases at V and 1 base at J, with 15 bases in the middle. The CDR3 loop is CASSLAGAGPIQETQYF. The CDR3 DNA reads as TGTGCCAGCAGTTTAGCGGGGGCAGGTCCCATCCAAGAGACCCAGTACTTC.

The J gene is TRBJ2-5, the V gene TRBV11-2, with no clear D. Trimming removed 3 bases at V and 2 bases at J, with 10 bases between. The CDR3 extends over 14 amino acids. CDR1 is SGHAT and CDR2 is FQNNGV in the germline V gene. The DNA for the CDR3 is TGTGCCAGCAGCTTCTTGGCCGCACAAGAGACCCAGTACTTC. This codes for CASSFLAAQETQYF.

The CDR3 sequence is CASSPPPDSLPNGYTF. CDR3 sequence (DNA): TGTGCCAGCAGCCCGCCACCGGACAGTCTGCCCAATGGCTACACCTTC. This chain links TRBV5-6 with TRBJ1-2, with a tentative D call TRBD1 (6 bases). The germline V and J ends were trimmed by 4 bases and 6 bases, with 22 bases remaining between them. Germline CDR1 is SGHDT and CDR2 is YYEEEE. The CDR3 spans 16 residues.

This clonotype was recorded a few times. The chain has TRBV6-6 and TRBJ2-7; D is possibly TRBD1 (6 bases). The CDR3 runs 15 residues. CDR1 and CDR2 (germline): MNHNY, SVGAGI (reference sequence). V was trimmed by 6 bases and J by 5 bases, leaving 20 bases between them. CDR3 loop: CASRDWGPGANEQYF. The CDR3 DNA is TGTGCCAGCAGAGATTGGGGACCAGGGGCCAACGAGCAGTACTTC.

In this sample, this clonotype turned up a few times. The chain has TRBV5-1 and TRBJ1-2; D might be TRBD1 (5 bases). The CDR3 runs 15 residues. V was trimmed by 0 bases and J by 4 bases, leaving 13 bases between them. Germline-derived CDR1 and CDR2 are SGHRS and YFSETQ. CDR3 sequence reads: CASSLGAAGSYGYTF. The CDR3 region has the DNA TGCGCCAGCAGCTTGGGGGCCGCAGGGAGCTATGGCTACACCTTC.

The rearrangement joins TRBV28 to TRBJ1-1; D not certain. Trimming removed 1 base at V and 4 bases at J, with 13 bases between. The CDR3 contains 15 residues. Germline V lookup: CDR1 MDHEN, CDR2 SYDVKM. The CDR3 DNA reads as TGTGCCAGCAGTTTATTTCAGGATAGAACCACTGAAGCTTTCTTT. Translated: CASSLFQDRTTEAFF.

The chain carries TRBV2 and TRBJ2-1; 8 bases line up with TRBD2. The CDR3 extends over 12 amino acids. From germline, CDR1 is SNHLY and CDR2 FYNNEI. J lost 8 bases, V lost 8 bases, and 5 bases had no gene match. The DNA of the CDR3 is TGTGCCAGCGGGACTAGGCACCATGAGCAGTTCTTC. It translates to CASGTRHHEQFF.

This clonotype has a handful of counts. The chain employs TRBV10-3 and TRBJ2-7; perhaps TRBD1 as D (6 bases). This CDR3 comprises 12 residues. Per germline, CDR1 ENHRY and CDR2 SYGVKD. The germline V and J ends were trimmed by 10 bases and 1 base, with 11 bases remaining between them. CDR3: CATRQDSYEQYF. CDR3 coding DNA: TGTGCCACTCGACAGGATTCCTACGAGCAGTACTTC.

This clonotype has more than one count but fewer than ten. The chain links TRBV20-1 to TRBJ2-7, with D maybe TRBD2 (6 bases). The CDR3 loop spans 14 amino acids. Germline CDR1 DFQATT, CDR2 SNEGSKA (reference sequence). The V end was cut by 0 bases, the J end by 4 bases, with 13 bases between. The CDR3 DNA reads as TGCAGTGCTAGAGATCAGAGGAGGGAATACGAGCAGTACTTC. Its translation: CSARDQRREYEQYF.

This chain links TRBV5-1 with TRBJ2-3; D may match TRBD1 or TRBD2 (5 bases each). Germline assignment: CDR1 SGHRS and CDR2 YFSETQ. CDR3 size: 17 residues. Trimming cost V 2 bases and J 6 bases, with 22 bases left between them. The CDR3 spells CASSFEPGTPALDTQYF. The DNA of the CDR3 is TGCGCCAGCAGCTTCGAACCCGGGACCCCAGCACTGGATACGCAGTATTTT.

The genes are TRBV9 and TRBJ2-1, with 8 bases identical to TRBD2. The V and J ends lost 2 bases and 5 bases, in that order; junction bases with no gene match: 6. Germline lookup yields CDR1 SGDLS and CDR2 YYNGEE. The CDR3 extends over 15 amino acids. For the CDR3, the DNA is TGTGCCAGCAGCGTCCTGACTAGCGCGGACAATGAGCAGTTCTTC. This codes for CASSVLTSADNEQFF.

The chain is built from TRBV20-1 and TRBJ2-7, with TRBD2 matching 8 bases. Germline loops: CDR1 DFQATT, CDR2 SNEGSKA (reference sequence). V was pared by 2 bases and J by 11 bases, with 5 bases of the junction left unmatched. The CDR3 runs 11 residues. Here the CDR3 DNA reads TGCAGTGCTAGAAGTGGGACTAGAGAGTACTTC. As protein: CSARSGTREYF.

This clonotype was counted only a few times. For the CDR3, the DNA is TGCAGTGCCCCACAGGGATTCTACGAGCAGTACTTC. This translates into CSAPQGFYEQYF. This rearrangement joins TRBV20-1 to TRBJ2-7; tentatively, D is TRBD1 (6 bases). V was clipped by 6 bases and J by 3 bases, with 12 bases between them. The germline gives CDR1 DFQATT, CDR2 SNEGSKA (reference sequence). The CDR3 sequence is 12 residues long.

The chain recombines TRBV24-1 with TRBJ2-1; D possibly matches TRBD1 or TRBD2 (7 bases each). The germline V and J ends were trimmed by 6 bases and 7 bases, with 12 bases remaining between them. Germline V gene sequence: CDR1 KGHDR, CDR2 SFDVKD. This CDR3 contains 13 residues. This CDR3 reads CATSQGGRNEQFF. CDR3 DNA sequence: TGTGCCACCAGTCAGGGGGGGAGGAATGAGCAGTTCTTC.

Comments on this clonotype: This may stem from a read error, because a much larger clone lies one nucleotide away. This chain joins TRBV2 and TRBJ1-4; 9 bases line up with TRBD1. Germline CDR1 reads SNHLY; CDR2 reads FYNNEI. V dropped 3 bases and J dropped 7; count of bases not matched to a gene: 3. The CDR3 totals 14 residues. CDR3 region: CASSEDRGSEKLFF. CDR3 sequence (DNA): TGTGCCAGCAGTGAGGACAGGGGAAGTGAAAAACTGTTTTTT.

In its sample, this clonotype was seen once. This rearrangement joins TRBV28 to TRBJ2-7; perhaps TRBD1 as D (6 bases). Germline CDR1 MDHEN, CDR2 SYDVKM. CDR3 length: 13 residues. The V and J ends lost 6 bases and 6 bases respectively, with 15 bases between them. This CDR3 reads CASRSQQGREQYF. As DNA, the CDR3 is TGTGCCAGCAGGTCACAACAGGGACGCGAGCAGTACTTC.